This is a list of T cell receptor beta chains from one sample in a study of blood T cell repertoires in COVID-19. Sequencing used immunoSEQ multiplex PCR; TCRdb keeps in-frame clones, though not all of them. The sample shows about 180,000 clones, over 70% of them seen only once. Sequencing was carried out using peripheral blood. These receptors were taken from a woman in her thirties or forties with COVID-19, enrolled during active disease. Each CDR3 is given with its conserved first and last residue. D genes are given only for firm matches. The size field is filled for only some rows; it gives once, few, many or a size class.

TGTGCCAGTAGCCCGGGTGGTAATTCACCCCTCCACTTT	CASSPGGNSPLHF	.	.	TRBJ1-6	TRBV19
TGTGCCAGCAGTTCGTTCGGCGGGGGGGCAGAGACCCAGTACTTC	CASSSFGGGAETQYF	.	TRBD2	TRBJ2-5	TRBV6-5
TGCGCCAGCAGCCAAGATTCTAGGTCGGGGGGCTACACCTTC	CASSQDSRSGGYTF	.	.	TRBJ1-2	TRBV4-1
TGCGCCAGCAGCCCCGGTGCCACAGATACGCAGTATTTT	CASSPGATDTQYF	.	.	TRBJ2-3	TRBV5-1
TGTGCCAGCAGTCCTTCGGACAGGGTTAACAATTCACCCCTCCACTTT	CASSPSDRVNNSPLHF	.	TRBD1	TRBJ1-6	TRBV2
TGTGCCAGTAGGTTGGACAGCAGTGCGTCTGAAGCTTTCTTT	CASRLDSSASEAFF	.	.	TRBJ1-1	TRBV19
TGCGCCAGCAGCTTGACCTCCGGGACAGGGAGAAACACCATATATTTT	CASSLTSGTGRNTIYF	.	TRBD1	TRBJ1-3	TRBV5-1
TGTGCCAGCACCACGGCCGGGAGGGGCGAGCAGTACTTC	CASTTAGRGEQYF	few	TRBD2	TRBJ2-7	TRBV27
TGTGCCAGCAGCCCGCTATCCGGGACAGGGGATCAGCCCCAGCATTTT	CASSPLSGTGDQPQHF	few	TRBD1	TRBJ1-5	TRBV11-2
TGTGCCAGCAAAACGGCTCAGGGGACCCAGTACTTC	CASKTAQGTQYF	.	.	TRBJ2-5	TRBV12-3/TRBV12-4
TGTGCCAGCAGCGCGTCCAGGGGGTCACACTCCGAGCAGTACTTC	CASSASRGSHSEQYF	few	TRBD1	TRBJ2-7	TRBV7-9
TGTGCCAGCAGTCCAAGGACAATAATCGAGAACACTGAAGCTTTCTTT	CASSPRTIIENTEAFF	.	.	TRBJ1-1	TRBV25-1
TGTGCCAGCAGTTTATCGGGACAGCCCCAGCATTTT	CASSLSGQPQHF	.	.	TRBJ1-5	TRBV28
TGTGCCAGTAGAGTAGACAGTCACAATGAGCAGTTCTTC	CASRVDSHNEQFF	.	.	TRBJ2-1	TRBV19
TGTGCCAGCAGCGATCCGGACAGGGGGCCGGGGTACAATGAGCAGTTCTTC	CASSDPDRGPGYNEQFF	.	TRBD1	TRBJ2-1	TRBV2
TGTGCTAGTGGTTTGCAGGTTTCTACCGGGGAGCTGTTTTTT	CASGLQVSTGELFF	few	.	TRBJ2-2	TRBV12-5
TGTGCCAGCAGTTCCTTCAGGGTTGGGTATGGCTACACCTTC	CASSSFRVGYGYTF	once	.	TRBJ1-2	TRBV27
TGTGCCAGTAGGAGGACAGGGGTCGGCTACACCTTC	CASRRTGVGYTF	few	TRBD1	TRBJ1-2	TRBV19
TGCGCCAGCAGCCCTCACGAGAACTATGGCTACACCTTC	CASSPHENYGYTF	few	.	TRBJ1-2	TRBV5-1
TGTGCCAGCAGCGCACCGGGACTAGCGGGGCCCAACGAGCTGTTTTTT	CASSAPGLAGPNELFF	.	TRBD2	TRBJ2-2	TRBV9
TGTGCCAGCAGTGAATGGACGGGACAGGGAACAAGAGCGAACACCGGGGAGCTGTTTTTT	CASSEWTGQGTRANTGELFF	.	TRBD1	TRBJ2-2	TRBV6-1
TGTGCCAGCTCCCGGGACACACACTATGGCTACACCTTC	CASSRDTHYGYTF	few	.	TRBJ1-2	TRBV6-5
TGTGCCACCAGCAGAGAACGACAGTCCAGCCTCCTGGCCGGGGAGCTGTTTTTT	CATSRERQSSLLAGELFF	.	.	TRBJ2-2	TRBV15
TGTGCCAGCAGCTTGAGGGGGACAGGGGACGAAACTTTCTTT	CASSLRGTGDETFF	.	TRBD1	TRBJ1-1	TRBV5-5
TGTGCCAGCAGCCCGGTCGACAGATATAGCAATCAGCCCCAGCATTTT	CASSPVDRYSNQPQHF	.	.	TRBJ1-5	TRBV7-9
TGTGCCAGCAGCCAAGGGCGGCAGGGGCCCCAGCATTTT	CASSQGRQGPQHF	few	.	TRBJ1-5	TRBV3-1/TRBV3-2
TGCGCCAGCAGTGCCCTGGGGCTAGTTGGCTACACCTTC	CASSALGLVGYTF	once	.	TRBJ1-2	TRBV4-1
TGTGCCAGCAGTTTATCCAAGGGGCTTGGGGCCAACGTCCTGACTTTC	CASSLSKGLGANVLTF	.	.	TRBJ2-6	TRBV27
TGTGCCAGCTCACTCGACAGGGGAGGGGGCACAGATACGCAGTATTTT	CASSLDRGGGTDTQYF	once	.	TRBJ2-3	TRBV18
TGTGCCAGCAGTGCACTAGCCTCTCGCAAGCAGTACTTC	CASSALASRKQYF	.	.	TRBJ2-7	TRBV28
TGCGCCAGCAGCCCGACTAGCGGGAGGGCCCATGAGCAGTTCTTC	CASSPTSGRAHEQFF	.	TRBD2	TRBJ2-1	TRBV5-1
TGTGCCAGCAGTGAATTAGGGGACTCAGTGGCCGATACGCAGTATTTT	CASSELGDSVADTQYF	.	.	TRBJ2-3	TRBV25-1
TGTGCCAGCAGCCCCTACCAGAACAGGTTGAACACCGGGGAGCTGTTTTTT	CASSPYQNRLNTGELFF	.	.	TRBJ2-2	TRBV7-6
TGCGCCAGCAGCGACGGGACTTCATCCAAAGATACGCAGTATTTT	CASSDGTSSKDTQYF	.	.	TRBJ2-3	TRBV5-1
TGTGCCAGCAGTCTCAGCGGGTTTCCCTACGAGCAGTACTTC	CASSLSGFPYEQYF	.	.	TRBJ2-7	TRBV28
TGTGCCAGCAGCCCACAGGGGTCCCATGGCTACACCTTC	CASSPQGSHGYTF	few	TRBD1	TRBJ1-2	TRBV7-9
TGTGCCAGCAGCTTAAAGACAGGGTCTAGCTACACCTTC	CASSLKTGSSYTF	.	TRBD1	TRBJ1-2	TRBV7-9
TGTGCCAGCAGTCGACAGGGGTACGATACGCAGTATTTT	CASSRQGYDTQYF	.	TRBD1	TRBJ2-3	TRBV6-5
TGCGCCAGCAGCCCAGGGATTAACTATGGCTACACCTTC	CASSPGINYGYTF	.	.	TRBJ1-2	TRBV10-1
TGTGCCAGCAGCTTAGTAGTTCTGGGCAGGGTAGGAGCAAGTGATTCCTACACCTTC	CASSLVVLGRVGASDSYTF	.	.	TRBJ1-2	TRBV7-8
TGTGCCACCAGCAGAGGGGCGTTGGGGGGAGTCGCAGATACGCAGTATTTT	CATSRGALGGVADTQYF	once	.	TRBJ2-3	TRBV15
TGTGCCAGCAGCCCACAGGGGGCTATAGCGGGGCACCTCGAAGAGACCCAGTACTTC	CASSPQGAIAGHLEETQYF	.	.	TRBJ2-5	TRBV7-7
TGTGCCAGCAGTACATCCGGGACAGGGGTTGGTCGCTACACCTTC	CASSTSGTGVGRYTF	.	TRBD1	TRBJ1-2	TRBV27